The 15 T cell receptor beta chains below come from one sample, sequenced in a study of T cell clones after liver transplantation (dated by TCRdb to the late 2010s). The receptor library was made with the immunoSEQ multiplex PCR assay. TCRdb provides this immuneACCESS table in a form limited to in-frame rearrangements. Some clones are lacking; in checked studies, under half of them reflect an unresolved V gene, and why the rest are absent is not known. The sample has tens of thousands of clones on record, around 70% of them singletons. The top ten constitute roughly a tenth of the sample. The sequencing here drew on CD4+ T cells from blood, taken at the 22-month timepoint. Receptor source: a human patient who received a liver transplant. After a transplant, some of the T cells may come from the graft donor.

This clone has just one count. The V call is TRBV7-3, the J call TRBJ2-5; 11 bases are shared with TRBD2. CDR1 is SGHTA and CDR2 is FQGTGA in the germline V gene. The junction had 5 bases not matched to a gene; V was cut back by 0 bases and J by 2 bases. The CDR3 runs to 17 residues. CDR3 nucleotides: TGTGCCAGCAGCTTAACCCGTGCTAGCGGGGGGCAAGAGACCCAGTACTTC. Translation gives CASSLTRASGGQETQYF.

This clone was counted between two and nine times. This chain joins TRBV10-1 and TRBJ1-1; D perhaps matches TRBD1 (5 bases). Germline assignment: CDR1 WNHNN and CDR2 SYGVQD (reference sequence). Trimming pared 0 bases from V and 5 bases from J, leaving 10 bases between. The CDR3 has 14 residues. The CDR3 DNA reads as TGCGCCAGCAGTGAGTCGGCAGGGAGGACTGAAGCTTTCTTT. It is translated as CASSESAGRTEAFF.

The count of this clone is one. The chain recombines TRBV9 with TRBJ1-5; 7 bases are a match to TRBD1. Trimming cost V 3 bases and J 5 bases; bases outside gene matches: 8. This CDR3 region has 15 residues. Germline V CDR1 and CDR2: SGDLS, YYNGEE. The CDR3 nucleotides read TGTGCCAGCAGCGCCATGACAGGGAGGGATCAGCCCCAGCATTTT. Amino acids: CASSAMTGRDQPQHF.

Here the CDR3 reads CASSERARGEQYF. CDR3 coding DNA: TGCGCCAGCAGTGAGAGGGCTCGGGGCGAGCAGTACTTC. The genes are TRBV10-2 and TRBJ2-7, with D possibly being TRBD2 (5 bases). Per the germline V gene, CDR1 is WSHSY and CDR2 is SAAADI. The length of the CDR3 is 13 residues. Trimming left V 2 bases short and J 6 bases short, with 11 bases between.

This clone was detected only once. The CDR3 region is CASSLSRDTQYF. For the CDR3, the DNA is TGTGCCAGCAGCCTCTCGAGGGATACGCAGTATTTT. V usage is TRBV11-2 and J usage is TRBJ2-3; no definite D call. This CDR3 has 12 amino acids. Germline CDR1 reads SGHAT; CDR2 reads FQNNGV. V lost 5 bases and J 6 bases, leaving 9 bases between the germline ends.

The gene calls are TRBV18 and TRBJ1-1; D may be TRBD1 (6 bases). This CDR3 is 16 amino acids long. Trimming took 4 bases from V and 4 from J, leaving 19 bases between them. CDR1 KGHSH and CDR2 LQKENI come from the germline V gene. The CDR3 is CASSLEQQGKGTEAFF. The DNA for the CDR3 is TGTGCCAGCTCACTAGAACAACAGGGTAAAGGCACTGAAGCTTTCTTT.

The rearrangement uses TRBV5-6 and TRBJ2-1; tentatively, D is TRBD1 (7 bases). In germline, CDR1 is SGHDT, CDR2 YYEEEE. V lost 4 bases and J 1 base, leaving 15 bases between the germline ends. The CDR3 extends over 16 amino acids. The CDR3 here is CASSARGVASYNEQFF. Written as DNA, the CDR3 is TGTGCCAGCAGCGCCAGGGGGGTGGCTTCCTACAATGAGCAGTTCTTC.

This clone came up a few times. This CDR3 reads CASAQGLRTGELFF. The CDR3 DNA follows: TGTGCCAGCGCTCAGGGGTTGCGCACCGGGGAGCTGTTTTTT. The chain couples TRBV7-3 to TRBJ2-2, with a weak D call TRBD1 (6 bases). The CDR3 loop spans 14 amino acids. The V gene lost 8 bases and the J gene lost 4 bases, with 14 bases spanning the gap. The germline V gene encodes CDR1 SGHTA and CDR2 FQGTGA.

This chain joins TRBV7-9 and TRBJ2-7; perhaps TRBD1 as D (6 bases). Germline CDR1 reads SEHNR; CDR2 reads FQNEAQ (reference sequence). The CDR3 contains 14 residues. Trimming stripped 5 bases from V and 5 bases from J, with 16 bases between. The CDR3 protein is CASSAQGKFDEQYF. In DNA form, the CDR3 reads TGTGCCAGCAGCGCTCAGGGGAAGTTCGACGAGCAGTACTTC.

This chain joins TRBV19 and TRBJ2-3; perhaps TRBD2 as D (5 bases). This CDR3 spans 15 amino acids. Trimming cost V 5 bases and J 2 bases, with 14 bases left between them. Germline CDR1 and CDR2: LNHDA and SQIVND (reference sequence). CDR3 nucleotides: TGTGCCAGTAGTTTGGCACCGGGGTCCACAGATACGCAGTATTTT. This gives the protein CASSLAPGSTDTQYF.

This chain links TRBV6-1 with TRBJ1-6; D is ambiguous. The CDR3 has 11 amino acids. V lost 5 bases and J 9 bases, leaving 5 bases between the germline ends. Per germline, CDR1 MNHNS and CDR2 SASEGT. The CDR3 DNA reads TGTGCCAGCAGTTACCCTTCACCCCTCCACTTT. Translation gives CASSYPSPLHF.

The rearrangement uses TRBV28 and TRBJ1-5; D not certain. The CDR3 length is 12 residues. The V gene lost 2 bases and the J gene lost 10 bases, with 9 bases spanning the gap. Germline CDR1 and CDR2: MDHEN and SYDVKM. CDR3 nucleotides: TGTGCCAGCAGTTTAAGCAAGGAACCCCAGCATTTT. As protein: CASSLSKEPQHF.

V gene TRBV9 combines with J gene TRBJ1-1; no clear D gene. The germline V gene has CDR1 SGDLS and CDR2 YYNGEE. The CDR3 has 14 residues. Trimming shortened V by 6 bases and J by 3 bases, and 15 bases separated the two germline ends. The CDR3 DNA sequence: TGTGCCAGCACCCTCTCTTTTTCGGACACTGAAGCTTTCTTT. The encoded protein is CASTLSFSDTEAFF.

This chain connects TRBV18 to TRBJ2-7, with 10 bases identical to TRBD1. This CDR3 region has 15 residues. The germline CDR1 and CDR2 sequences are KGHSH and LQKENI. Trimming took 3 bases from V and 2 from J; bases not matched to a gene: 4. The CDR3 spells CASSPGGTGAYEQYF. The CDR3 nucleotides read TGTGCCAGCTCACCCGGAGGGACAGGGGCCTACGAGCAGTACTTC.

This chain links TRBV7-2 with TRBJ1-2, with D maybe TRBD1 (5 bases). The CDR3 is 13 residues long. CDR1 is SGHTA and CDR2 is FQGNSA in the germline V gene. The germline V and J ends were trimmed by 6 bases and 0 bases, with 8 bases remaining between them. CDR3 bases: TGTGCCAGCAGGGACATCCCTAACTATGGCTACACCTTC. Translated: CASRDIPNYGYTF.